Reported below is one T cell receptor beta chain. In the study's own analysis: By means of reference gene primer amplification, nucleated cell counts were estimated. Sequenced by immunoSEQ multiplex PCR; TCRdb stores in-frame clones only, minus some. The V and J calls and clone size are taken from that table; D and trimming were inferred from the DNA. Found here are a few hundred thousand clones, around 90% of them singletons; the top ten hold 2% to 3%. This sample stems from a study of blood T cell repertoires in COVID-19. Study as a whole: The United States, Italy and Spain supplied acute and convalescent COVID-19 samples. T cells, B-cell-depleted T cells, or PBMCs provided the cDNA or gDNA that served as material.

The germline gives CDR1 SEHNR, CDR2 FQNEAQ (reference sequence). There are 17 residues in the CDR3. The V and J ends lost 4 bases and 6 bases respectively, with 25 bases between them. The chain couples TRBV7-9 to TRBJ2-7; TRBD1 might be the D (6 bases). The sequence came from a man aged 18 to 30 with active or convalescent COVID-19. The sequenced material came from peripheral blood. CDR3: CASSSEFVGHGGLEQYF. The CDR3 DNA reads TGTGCCAGCAGCTCCGAATTTGTGGGACACGGCGGACTCGAGCAGTACTTC.